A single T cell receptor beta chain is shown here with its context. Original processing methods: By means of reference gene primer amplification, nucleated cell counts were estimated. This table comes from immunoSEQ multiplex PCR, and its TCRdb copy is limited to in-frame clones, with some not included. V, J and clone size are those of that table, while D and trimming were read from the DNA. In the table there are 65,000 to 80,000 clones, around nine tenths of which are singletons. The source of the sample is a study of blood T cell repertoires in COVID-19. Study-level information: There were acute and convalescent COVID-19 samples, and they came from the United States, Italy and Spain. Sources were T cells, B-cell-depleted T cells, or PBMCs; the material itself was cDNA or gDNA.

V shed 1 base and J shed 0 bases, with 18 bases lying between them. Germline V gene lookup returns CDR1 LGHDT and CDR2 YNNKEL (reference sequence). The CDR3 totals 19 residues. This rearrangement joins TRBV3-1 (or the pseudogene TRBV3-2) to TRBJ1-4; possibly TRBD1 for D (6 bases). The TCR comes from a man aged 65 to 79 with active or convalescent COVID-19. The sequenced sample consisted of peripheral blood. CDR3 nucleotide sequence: TGTGCCAGCAGCCAAGGAAACAGGGTCGTGAATCCAACTAATGAAAAACTGTTTTTT. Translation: CASSQGNRVVNPTNEKLFF.